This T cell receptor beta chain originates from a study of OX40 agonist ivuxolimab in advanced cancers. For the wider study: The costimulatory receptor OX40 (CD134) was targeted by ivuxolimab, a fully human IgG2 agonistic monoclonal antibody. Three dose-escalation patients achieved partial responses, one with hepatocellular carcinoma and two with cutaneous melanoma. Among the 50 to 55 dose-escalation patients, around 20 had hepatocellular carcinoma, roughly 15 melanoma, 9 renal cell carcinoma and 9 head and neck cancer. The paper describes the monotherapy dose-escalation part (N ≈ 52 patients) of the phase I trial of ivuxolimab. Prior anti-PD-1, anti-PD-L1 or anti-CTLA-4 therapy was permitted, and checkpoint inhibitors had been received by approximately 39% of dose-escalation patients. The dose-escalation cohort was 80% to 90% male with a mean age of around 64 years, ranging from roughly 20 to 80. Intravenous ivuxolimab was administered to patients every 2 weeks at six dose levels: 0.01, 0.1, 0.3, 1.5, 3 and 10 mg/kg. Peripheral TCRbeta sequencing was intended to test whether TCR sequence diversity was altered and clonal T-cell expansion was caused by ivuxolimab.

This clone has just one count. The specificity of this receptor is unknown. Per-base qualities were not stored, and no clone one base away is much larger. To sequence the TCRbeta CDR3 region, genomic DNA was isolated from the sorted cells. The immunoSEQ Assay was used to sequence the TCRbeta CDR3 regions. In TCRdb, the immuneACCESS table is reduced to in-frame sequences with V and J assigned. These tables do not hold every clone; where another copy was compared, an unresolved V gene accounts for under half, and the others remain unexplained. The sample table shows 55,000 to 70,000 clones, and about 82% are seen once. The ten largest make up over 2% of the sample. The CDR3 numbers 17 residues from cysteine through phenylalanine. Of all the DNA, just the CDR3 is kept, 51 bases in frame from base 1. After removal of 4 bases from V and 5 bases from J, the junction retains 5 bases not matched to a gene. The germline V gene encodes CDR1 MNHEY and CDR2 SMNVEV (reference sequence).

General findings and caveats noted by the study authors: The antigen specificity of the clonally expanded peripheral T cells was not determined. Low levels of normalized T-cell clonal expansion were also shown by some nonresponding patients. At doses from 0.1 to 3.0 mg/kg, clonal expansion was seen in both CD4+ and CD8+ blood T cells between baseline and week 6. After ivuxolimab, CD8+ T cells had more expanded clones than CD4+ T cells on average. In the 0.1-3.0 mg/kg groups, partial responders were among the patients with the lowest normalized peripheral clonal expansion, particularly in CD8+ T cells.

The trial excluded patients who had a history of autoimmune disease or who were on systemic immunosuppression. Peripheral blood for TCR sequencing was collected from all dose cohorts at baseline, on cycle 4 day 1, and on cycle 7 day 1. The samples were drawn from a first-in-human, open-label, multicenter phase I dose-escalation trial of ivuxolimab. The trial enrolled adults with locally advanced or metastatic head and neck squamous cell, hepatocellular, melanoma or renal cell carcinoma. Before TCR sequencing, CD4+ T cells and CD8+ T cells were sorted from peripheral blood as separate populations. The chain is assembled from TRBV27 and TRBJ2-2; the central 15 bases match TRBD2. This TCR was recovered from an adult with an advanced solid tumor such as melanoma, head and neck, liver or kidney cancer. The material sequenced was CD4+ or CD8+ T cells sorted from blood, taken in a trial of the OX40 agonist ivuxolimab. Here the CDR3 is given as CASSWTSGGALTGELFF. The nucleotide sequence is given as TGTGCCAGCAGTTGGACTAGCGGGGGGGCCCTTACCGGGGAGCTGTTTTTT.